These 18 T cell receptor beta chains were all obtained from the same sample, sequenced in a study of OX40 agonist ivuxolimab in advanced cancers. Clones were sequenced by immunoSEQ multiplex PCR, and TCRdb holds only the in-frame ones, with some missing. The sample includes tens of thousands of clones, more than 85% seen only once; the top ten take 7.5% to 9.5%. Sequenced here: CD4+ or CD8+ T cells sorted from blood, sampled in a trial of the OX40 agonist ivuxolimab. The receptors come from an adult with an advanced solid tumor such as melanoma, head and neck, liver or kidney cancer.

V and J are TRBV6-1 and TRBJ1-1; maybe TRBD1 (5 bases). Germline V gene data show CDR1 as MNHNS and CDR2 as SASEGT. The CDR3 runs to 14 residues. V was cut by 2 bases and J by 6 bases, with 13 bases left in between. Here the CDR3 reads CASSEFSGISEAFF. CDR3 in DNA: TGTGCCAGCAGTGAATTCTCAGGGATTTCTGAAGCTTTCTTT.

The chain couples TRBV13 to TRBJ1-2, with 9 bases lining up with TRBD1. CDR1 is PRHDT, CDR2 FYEKMQ, per germline (reference sequence). The CDR3 totals 15 residues. J was trimmed by 2 bases and V by 5 bases; bases with no gene match: 6. This chain's CDR3 is CASSPEGQGNYGYTF. The DNA for the CDR3 is TGTGCCAGCAGCCCTGAGGGACAGGGAAACTATGGCTACACCTTC.

The gene calls are TRBV9 and TRBJ1-1; D is unresolved. Trimming stripped 0 bases from V and 1 base from J, with 7 bases between. The CDR3 is made up of 14 amino acids. The germline V gene encodes CDR1 SGDLS and CDR2 YYNGEE. CDR3 sequence (DNA): TGTGCCAGCAGCGTAGGGGCGGCGAACACTGAAGCTTTCTTT. This codes for CASSVGAANTEAFF.

The gene calls are TRBV4-1 and TRBJ2-2; 7 bases are a match to TRBD2. CDR1 and CDR2 (germline): MGHRA, YSYEKL. This CDR3 comprises 15 residues. V trimming: 3 bases; J trimming: 5 bases; junction bases outside the gene matches: 6. The CDR3 sequence: CASSQELAGTGELFF. The CDR3 DNA reads TGCGCCAGCAGCCAGGAGTTAGCGGGTACCGGGGAGCTGTTTTTT.

V usage is TRBV6-5 and J usage is TRBJ2-5; unclear D gene. The end of the DNA aligns better with TRBJ2-7, so the J call may be wrong. The CDR3 runs 15 residues. Germline CDR1 is MNHEY and CDR2 is SVGAGI. In nucleotides, the CDR3 is TGTGCCAGCAGTCCCTATACAAGCCGTTCCTACGAGCAGTACTTC. Translation gives CASSPYTSRSYEQYF.

The gene calls are TRBV15 and TRBJ1-1; 7 bases map to TRBD1. Germline CDR1 is LNHNV and CDR2 is YYDKDF (reference sequence). J lost 3 bases, V lost 5 bases, and 6 bases had no gene match. CDR3 length equals 14 residues. CDR3: CATSSWTGYTEAFF. The CDR3, as DNA: TGTGCCACCAGCTCTTGGACAGGATACACTGAAGCTTTCTTT.

The chain links TRBV4-1 to TRBJ2-1; unclear D gene. CDR1 and CDR2 from the germline V gene are MGHRA and YSYEKL. Trimming took 1 base from V and 2 from J, leaving 9 bases between them. The CDR3 has 15 amino acids. In DNA form, the CDR3 reads TGCGCCAGCAGCCAAGCCCCCAGCACCTACAATGAGCAGTTCTTC. Its translation is CASSQAPSTYNEQFF.

Here the CDR3 reads CASSHDRGRHEQYF. CDR3 sequence (DNA): TGTGCCAGCAGCCACGACAGGGGTAGGCACGAGCAGTACTTC. The J gene is TRBJ2-7, the V gene TRBV7-8; 8 nucleotides match TRBD1. The CDR3 runs to 14 residues. After removal of 5 bases from V and 5 bases from J, the junction contained 8 bases not matched to a gene. From germline, CDR1 is SGHVS and CDR2 FQNEAQ.

The V call is TRBV7-8, the J call TRBJ2-7; 8 nucleotides align to TRBD1. Germline CDR1 is SGHVS and CDR2 is FQNEAQ. J gave up 6 bases and V 3 bases, and 13 bases lay outside the gene matches. This CDR3 comprises 16 residues. Here the CDR3 reads CASSFTGGGTGAEQYF. In nucleotides, the CDR3 is TGTGCCAGCAGCTTTACTGGGGGTGGGACAGGCGCCGAGCAGTACTTC.

The chain employs TRBV4-1 and TRBJ1-3, with D hard to call. Per the germline V gene, CDR1 is MGHRA and CDR2 is YSYEKL. V lost 0 bases and J lost 7, with 16 bases in between. The CDR3 is made up of 16 amino acids. DNA of the CDR3: TGCGCCAGCAGCCAAGATTCGTCAGGAGGCTGGAACACCATATATTTT. This translates into CASSQDSSGGWNTIYF.

V is TRBV28 and J is TRBJ2-7, with D maybe TRBD1 (5 bases). The CDR3 is 14 amino acids. Germline CDR1 MDHEN, CDR2 SYDVKM. Trimming shortened V by 5 bases and J by 0 bases, and 11 bases separated the two germline ends. CDR3 sequence (DNA): TGTGCCAGCAGTCCCAGGGTGAGCTCCTACGAGCAGTACTTC. Protein sequence: CASSPRVSSYEQYF.

The rearrangement joins TRBV7-9 to TRBJ2-2; unclear D gene. The CDR3 runs to 14 residues. V lost 2 bases, J lost 4 bases, and 8 bases lay in between. Germline V gene lookup returns CDR1 SEHNR and CDR2 FQNEAQ (reference sequence). CDR3 loop: CASSLFPSTGELFF. The CDR3 DNA reads TGTGCCAGCAGCTTATTTCCTAGCACCGGGGAGCTGTTTTTT.

The chain joins TRBV10-3 to TRBJ1-5; D is unclear. The V gene lost 3 bases and the J gene lost 0 bases, with 12 bases spanning the gap. CDR3 length equals 16 residues. The germline V gene has CDR1 ENHRY and CDR2 SYGVKD. The CDR3 DNA reads as TGTGCCATCAGTGACACGGCAGGCCATAGCAATCAGCCCCAGCATTTT. Translating gives CAISDTAGHSNQPQHF.

In its sample, this clone was seen a few times. The rearrangement joins TRBV28 to TRBJ1-5; D perhaps matches TRBD1 (5 bases). Trimming left V 2 bases short and J 4 bases short, with 9 bases between. Germline values: CDR1 MDHEN, CDR2 SYDVKM. The CDR3 loop spans 14 amino acids. The CDR3 bases are TGTGCCAGCAGTTTAAGGGGCTTTAATCAGCCCCAGCATTTT. It encodes CASSLRGFNQPQHF.

The rearrangement links TRBV9 to TRBJ2-7; TRBD1 matches 7 bases. V lost 3 bases to trimming and J lost 2 bases; unmatched junction nucleotides: 8. Germline V gene lookup returns CDR1 SGDLS and CDR2 YYNGEE. The CDR3 runs to 15 residues. The CDR3 DNA sequence: TGTGCCAGCAGCGCCCACAGGGGTTCCACCTACGAGCAGTACTTC. Translated, it gives CASSAHRGSTYEQYF.

Turning to this clone: A junction end diverges from the germline sequence, so it may reflect a read error. The chain has TRBV7-9 and TRBJ1-1, with D tentatively TRBD1 (6 bases). CDR3 size: 15 residues. In germline, CDR1 is SEHNR, CDR2 FQNEAQ (reference sequence). The CDR3 spells CASSLARGGLLDAFF. The CDR3 DNA is TGTGCCAGCAGCCTAGCAAGGGGGGGCCTATTGGATGCTTTCTTT.

The chain has TRBV27 and TRBJ1-1; D remains unclear. CDR1 is MNHEY, CDR2 SMNVEV, per germline (reference sequence). The CDR3 loop spans 14 amino acids. V lost 8 bases to trimming and J lost 4 bases, with 17 bases between them. The CDR3 spells CASRLVGGGTEAFF. In nucleotides, the CDR3 is TGTGCCAGCCGGTTAGTAGGTGGAGGCACTGAAGCTTTCTTT.

This clone occurred a few times. The V call is TRBV28, the J call TRBJ2-3, with D possibly being TRBD2 (6 bases). Germline CDR1 is MDHEN and CDR2 is SYDVKM. This CDR3 spans 12 amino acids. Trimming cost V 6 bases and J 5 bases, with 9 bases left between them. The CDR3 spells CASSWDLDTQYF. In nucleotides, the CDR3 is TGTGCCAGCAGCTGGGACTTAGATACGCAGTATTTT.